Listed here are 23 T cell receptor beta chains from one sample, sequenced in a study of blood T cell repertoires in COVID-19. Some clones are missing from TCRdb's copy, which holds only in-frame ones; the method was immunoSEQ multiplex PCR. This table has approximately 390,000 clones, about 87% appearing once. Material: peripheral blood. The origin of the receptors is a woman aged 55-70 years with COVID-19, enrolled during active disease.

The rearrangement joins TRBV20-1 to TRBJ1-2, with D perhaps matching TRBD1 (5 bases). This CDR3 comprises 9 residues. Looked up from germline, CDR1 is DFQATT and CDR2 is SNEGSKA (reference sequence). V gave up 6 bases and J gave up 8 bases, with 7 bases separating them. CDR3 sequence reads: CSAPGGYTF. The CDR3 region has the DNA TGCAGTGCCCCAGGGGGCTACACCTTC.

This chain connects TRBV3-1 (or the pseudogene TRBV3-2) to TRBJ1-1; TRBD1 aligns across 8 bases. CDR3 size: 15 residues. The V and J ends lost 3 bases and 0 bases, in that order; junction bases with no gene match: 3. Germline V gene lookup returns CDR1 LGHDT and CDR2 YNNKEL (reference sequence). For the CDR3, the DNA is TGTGCCAGCAGCCAGGACAGGGCTGTGAACACTGAAGCTTTCTTT. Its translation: CASSQDRAVNTEAFF.

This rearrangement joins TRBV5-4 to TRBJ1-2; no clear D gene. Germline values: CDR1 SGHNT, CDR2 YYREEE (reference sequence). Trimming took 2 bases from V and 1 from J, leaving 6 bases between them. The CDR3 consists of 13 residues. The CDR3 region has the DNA TGTGCCAGCAGCTTCGAGTATAACTATGGCTACACCTTC. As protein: CASSFEYNYGYTF.

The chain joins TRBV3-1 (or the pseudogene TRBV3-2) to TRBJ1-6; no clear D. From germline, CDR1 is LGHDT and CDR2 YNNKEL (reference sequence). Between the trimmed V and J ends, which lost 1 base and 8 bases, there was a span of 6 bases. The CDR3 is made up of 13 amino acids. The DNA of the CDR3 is TGTGCCAGCAGCCAAGGCCCAGATTCACCCCTCCACTTT. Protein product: CASSQGPDSPLHF.

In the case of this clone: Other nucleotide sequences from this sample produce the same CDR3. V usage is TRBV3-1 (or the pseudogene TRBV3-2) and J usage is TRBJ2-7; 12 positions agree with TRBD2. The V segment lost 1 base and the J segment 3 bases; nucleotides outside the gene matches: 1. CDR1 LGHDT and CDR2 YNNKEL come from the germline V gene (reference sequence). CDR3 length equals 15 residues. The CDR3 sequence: CASSQGTSGVYEQYF. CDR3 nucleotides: TGTGCCAGCAGCCAAGGGACTAGCGGGGTCTACGAGCAGTACTTC.

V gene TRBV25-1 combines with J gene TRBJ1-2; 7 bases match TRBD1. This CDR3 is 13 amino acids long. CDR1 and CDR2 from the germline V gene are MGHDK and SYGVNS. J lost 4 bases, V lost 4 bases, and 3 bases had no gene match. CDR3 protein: CASSGGTVYGYTF. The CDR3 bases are TGTGCCAGCAGTGGCGGGACAGTCTATGGCTACACCTTC.

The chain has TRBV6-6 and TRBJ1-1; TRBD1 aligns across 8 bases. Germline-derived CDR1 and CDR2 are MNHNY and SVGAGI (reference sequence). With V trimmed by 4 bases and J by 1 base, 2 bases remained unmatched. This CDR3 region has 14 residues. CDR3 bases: TGTGCCAGCAGTTTCGGGACAGGGAACACTGAAGCTTTCTTT. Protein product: CASSFGTGNTEAFF.

For the CDR3, the DNA is TGTGCCATCAGTGAGTCGTGGCTAGCGGGGGGAGATACGCAGTATTTT. Protein product: CAISESWLAGGDTQYF. This chain connects TRBV10-3 to TRBJ2-3; 11 bases are a match to TRBD2. The CDR3 sequence is 16 residues long. V shed 0 bases, J shed 5 bases, and the junction held 4 bases outside the gene matches. Germline V gene sequence: CDR1 ENHRY, CDR2 SYGVKD.

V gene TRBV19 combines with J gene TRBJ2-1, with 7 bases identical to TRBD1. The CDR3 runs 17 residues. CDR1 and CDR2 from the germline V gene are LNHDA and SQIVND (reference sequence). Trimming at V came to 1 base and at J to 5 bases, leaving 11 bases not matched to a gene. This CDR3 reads CASSIAPQGRGDNEQFF. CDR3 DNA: TGTGCCAGTAGTATAGCCCCACAGGGGAGAGGCGACAATGAGCAGTTCTTC. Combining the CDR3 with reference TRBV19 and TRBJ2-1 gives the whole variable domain DGGITQSPKYLFRKEGQNVTLSCEQNLNHDAMYWYRQDPGQGLRLIYYSQIVNDFQKGDIAEGYSVSREKKESFPLTVTSAQKNPTAFYLCASSIAPQGRGDNEQFFGPGTRLTVL.

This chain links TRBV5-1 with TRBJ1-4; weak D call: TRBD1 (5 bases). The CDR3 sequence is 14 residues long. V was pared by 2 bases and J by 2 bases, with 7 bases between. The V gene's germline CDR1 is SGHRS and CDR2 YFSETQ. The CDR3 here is CASSFQGTNEKLFF. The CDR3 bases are TGCGCCAGCAGCTTCCAGGGCACTAATGAAAAACTGTTTTTT.

CDR3 region: CASSVQRGLADTQYF. CDR3 nucleotide sequence: TGTGCCAGCAGTGTTCAGCGGGGGTTGGCAGATACGCAGTATTTT. J is TRBJ2-3 and V is TRBV2; 8 bases match TRBD2. CDR1 SNHLY and CDR2 FYNNEI come from the germline V gene. V shed 4 bases, J shed 4 bases, and the junction held 7 bases outside the gene matches. The CDR3 is 15 amino acids. Full variable domain (rest looked up from reference TRBV2 and TRBJ2-3): EPEVTQTPSHQVTQMGQEVILRCVPISNHLYFYWYRQILGQKVEFLVSFYNNEISEKSEIFDDQFSVERPDGSNFTLKIRSTKLEDSAMYFCASSVQRGLADTQYFGPGTRLTVL.

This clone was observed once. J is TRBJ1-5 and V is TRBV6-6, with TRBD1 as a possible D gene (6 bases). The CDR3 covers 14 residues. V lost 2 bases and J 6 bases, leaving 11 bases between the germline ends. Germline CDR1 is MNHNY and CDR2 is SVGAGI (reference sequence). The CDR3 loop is CASSYHRDGQPQHF. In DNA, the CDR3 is TGTGCCAGCAGTTACCACAGGGATGGTCAGCCCCAGCATTTT.

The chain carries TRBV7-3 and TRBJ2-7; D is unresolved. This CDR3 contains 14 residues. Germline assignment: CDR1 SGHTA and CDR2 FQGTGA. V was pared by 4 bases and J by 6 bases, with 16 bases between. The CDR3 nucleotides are TGTGCCAGCAGCTCCCTGGCAGTCCATACCGAGCAGTACTTC. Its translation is CASSSLAVHTEQYF.

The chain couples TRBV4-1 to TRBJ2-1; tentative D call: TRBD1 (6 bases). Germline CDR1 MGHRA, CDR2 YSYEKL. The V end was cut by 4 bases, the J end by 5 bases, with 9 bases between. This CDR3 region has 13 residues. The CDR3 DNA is TGCGCCAGCAGCCCGCAGGGGAACAATGAGCAGTTCTTC. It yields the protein CASSPQGNNEQFF.

The CDR3 protein is CASSEVRDRGDEQYF. The CDR3, as DNA: TGTGCCAGCAGTGAAGTCCGGGACAGGGGAGACGAGCAGTACTTC. The rearrangement uses TRBV6-1 and TRBJ2-7, with 10 bases fitting TRBD1. Germline trimming cut 1 base from V and 5 bases from J; bases unmatched to any gene: 5. The germline V gene has CDR1 MNHNS and CDR2 SASEGT. There are 15 residues in the CDR3.

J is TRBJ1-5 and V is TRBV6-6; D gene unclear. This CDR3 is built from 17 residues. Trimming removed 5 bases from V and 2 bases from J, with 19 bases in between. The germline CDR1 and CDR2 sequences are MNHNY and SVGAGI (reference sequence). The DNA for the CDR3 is TGTGCCAGCAGTCCAGAAGTGACGGGAGTAGGCAATCAGCCCCAGCATTTT. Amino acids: CASSPEVTGVGNQPQHF.

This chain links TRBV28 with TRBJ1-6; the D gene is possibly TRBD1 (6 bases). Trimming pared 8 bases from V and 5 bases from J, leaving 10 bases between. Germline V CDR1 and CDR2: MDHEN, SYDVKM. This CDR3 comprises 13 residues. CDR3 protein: CASRGADNSPLHF. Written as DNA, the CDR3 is TGTGCCAGCCGGGGGGCAGATAATTCACCCCTCCACTTT.

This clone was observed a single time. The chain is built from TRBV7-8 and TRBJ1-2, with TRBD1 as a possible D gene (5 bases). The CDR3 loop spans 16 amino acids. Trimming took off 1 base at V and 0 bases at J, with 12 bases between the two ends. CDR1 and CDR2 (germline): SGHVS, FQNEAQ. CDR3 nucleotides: TGTGCCAGCAGCTTAGGGGGCAAGACAGCTAACTATGGCTACACCTTC. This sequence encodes CASSLGGKTANYGYTF. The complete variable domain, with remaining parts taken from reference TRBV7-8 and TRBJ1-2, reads GAGVSQSPRYKVAKRGQDVALRCDPISGHVSLFWYQQALGQGPEFLTYFQNEAQLDKSGLPSDRFFAERPEGSVSTLKIQRTQQEDSAVYLCASSLGGKTANYGYTFGSGTRLTVV.

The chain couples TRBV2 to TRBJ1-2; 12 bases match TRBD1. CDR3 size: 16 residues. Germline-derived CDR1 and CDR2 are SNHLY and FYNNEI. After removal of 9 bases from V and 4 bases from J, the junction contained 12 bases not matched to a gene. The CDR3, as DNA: TGTGCCAGAGAGGACGGGACAGGGGGCAGTACCTATGGCTACACCTTC. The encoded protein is CAREDGTGGSTYGYTF.

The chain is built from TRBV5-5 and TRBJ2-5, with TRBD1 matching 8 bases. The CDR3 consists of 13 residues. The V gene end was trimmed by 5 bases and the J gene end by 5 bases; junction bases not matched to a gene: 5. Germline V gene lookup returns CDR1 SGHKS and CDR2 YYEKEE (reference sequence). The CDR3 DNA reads TGTGCCAGCAGTCGGGACAGGCAGGAGACCCAGTACTTC. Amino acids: CASSRDRQETQYF.

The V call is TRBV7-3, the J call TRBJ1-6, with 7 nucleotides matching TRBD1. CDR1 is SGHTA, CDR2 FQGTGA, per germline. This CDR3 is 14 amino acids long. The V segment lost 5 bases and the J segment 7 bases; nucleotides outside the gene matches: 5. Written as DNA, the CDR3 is TGTGCCAGCAGCCCCGGGACAGCAAATTCACCCCTCCACTTT. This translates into CASSPGTANSPLHF.

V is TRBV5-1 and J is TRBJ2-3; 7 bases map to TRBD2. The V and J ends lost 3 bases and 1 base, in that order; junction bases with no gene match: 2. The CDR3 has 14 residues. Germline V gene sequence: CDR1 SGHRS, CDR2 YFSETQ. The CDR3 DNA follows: TGCGCCAGCAGCTGGGACTATCGCACAGATACGCAGTATTTT. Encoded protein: CASSWDYRTDTQYF.

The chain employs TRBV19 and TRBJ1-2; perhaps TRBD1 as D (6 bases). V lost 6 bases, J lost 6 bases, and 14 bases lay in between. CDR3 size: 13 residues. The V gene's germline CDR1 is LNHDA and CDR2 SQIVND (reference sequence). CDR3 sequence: CASSMDSPHGYTF. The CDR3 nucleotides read TGTGCCAGTAGCATGGACAGCCCCCATGGCTACACCTTC.